These 5 T cell receptor beta chains were all obtained from the same sample, sequenced in a study of cytomegalovirus exposure and HLA in healthy donors. The PCR had 60 Vbeta and 13 Jbeta primers. This table comes from immunoSEQ multiplex PCR, and its TCRdb copy is limited to in-frame clones, with some not included. The data contain approximately 170,000 clones, roughly 84% of them seen just once; the ten biggest clones take up about 1.5%. The source material was PBMCs. The receptors shown here come from a male donor in good health and CMV-seronegative.

The rearrangement links TRBV19 to TRBJ2-5, with D possibly matching TRBD2 (6 bases). CDR1 is LNHDA, CDR2 SQIVND, per germline (reference sequence). The ends were cut back, 4 bases at V and 5 bases at J, with 14 bases in the middle. CDR3 length equals 14 residues. The CDR3 sequence is CASSTPTSRETQYF. The CDR3 DNA reads TGTGCCAGTAGTACCCCTACTAGCCGGGAGACCCAGTACTTC.

The chain carries TRBV28 and TRBJ2-3; possibly TRBD2 for D (5 bases). Germline loops: CDR1 MDHEN, CDR2 SYDVKM. The CDR3 contains 14 residues. Trimming took off 7 bases at V and 2 bases at J, with 13 bases between the two ends. CDR3 sequence reads: CASKGALSTDTQYF. The CDR3 DNA is TGTGCCAGCAAGGGAGCACTCTCCACAGATACGCAGTATTTT.

V is TRBV15 and J is TRBJ1-4, with no clear D. Germline CDR1 LNHNV, CDR2 YYDKDF (reference sequence). This CDR3 region has 15 residues. Trimming cost V 1 base and J 3 bases, with 9 bases left between them. CDR3 bases: TGTGCCACCAGCAGAGGGGCCGTAGCTAATGAAAAACTGTTTTTT. It codes for CATSRGAVANEKLFF.

The gene calls are TRBV19 and TRBJ1-1; no definite D call. Trimming removed 5 bases at V and 9 bases at J, with 16 bases between. Germline V gene data show CDR1 as LNHDA and CDR2 as SQIVND (reference sequence). The CDR3 sequence is 13 residues long. The CDR3 region has the DNA TGTGCCAGTAGTGGTCAACGGAGACCGAAAGCTTTCTTT. Its protein product is CASSGQRRPKAFF.

This clone was recorded only once. CDR3 coding DNA: TGTGCCAGCCGAACCAGGTTCTACGAGCAGTACTTC. Protein: CASRTRFYEQYF. The V gene is TRBV2, the J gene TRBJ2-7; no clear D. Germline CDR1 reads SNHLY; CDR2 reads FYNNEI. Deletions cut 8 bases from V and 3 bases from J, with 11 bases between. This CDR3 is built from 12 residues.